These T cell receptor beta chains were read from a single sample in a study of T cells in localized non-small cell lung cancer. Data came from immunoSEQ multiplex PCR; TCRdb stores just in-frame clones and leaves some out. The sample shows around 2,700 clones, 35% to 50% of them seen only once. Specimen: lung tumor tissue, collected before any cancer treatment. Receptors originate from a male donor aged 60 or over with stage I squamous cell lung carcinoma. CDR3s include the opening cysteine and the closing phenylalanine or tryptophan. D genes are given only for firm matches. Only part of the rows carry a size: once, few, many, or a class if the clone is expanded.

size	V	J	D	CDR3	DNA
NA	TRBV5-1	TRBJ1-3	NA	CASSSQGIHGNTIYF	TGCGCCAGCAGCTCTCAGGGAATTCACGGAAACACCATATATTTT
once	TRBV28	TRBJ2-7	NA	CASGGTGSTYEQYF	TGTGCCAGCGGAGGAACAGGTTCCACCTACGAGCAGTACTTC
few	TRBV18	TRBJ2-2	TRBD1	CASSPTQGVNTGELFF	TGTGCCAGCTCACCAACACAGGGGGTGAACACCGGGGAGCTGTTTTTT
few	TRBV11-3	TRBJ1-2	TRBD1	CASSSYRGPGYGYTF	TGTGCCAGCAGCTCCTACAGGGGGCCTGGGTATGGCTACACCTTC
few	TRBV1	TRBJ2-5	NA	CASSQDGAGAQQETQYF	TGCGCCAGCAGCCAAGACGGCGCGGGAGCTCAGCAAGAGACCCAGTACTTC
few	TRBV11-1	TRBJ2-2	NA	CASSLDPSTGELFF	TGTGCCAGCAGCCTAGACCCCTCGACCGGGGAGCTGTTTTTT
few	TRBV14	TRBJ2-1	NA	CASSQQISATQFF	TGTGCCAGCAGCCAACAAATTTCCGCCACCCAGTTCTTC
few	TRBV14	TRBJ2-4	TRBD2	CASSRTSGTLAKNIQYF	TGTGCCAGCAGCCGGACTAGCGGGACACTAGCCAAAAACATTCAGTACTTC
NA	TRBV6-8	TRBJ1-1	NA	CAISWDPNTEAFF	TGTGCCATCAGTTGGGACCCTAACACTGAAGCTTTCTTT
NA	TRBV29-1	TRBJ2-1	TRBD2	CSGGTSGSVGEQFF	TGCAGCGGGGGGACTAGCGGGAGTGTCGGTGAGCAGTTCTTC
NA	TRBV29-1	TRBJ2-3	NA	CSVARGTSTDTQYF	TGCAGCGTTGCGCGCGGTACTAGCACAGATACGCAGTATTTT
few	TRBV18	TRBJ1-4	TRBD1	CASSPFPGQALGLFF	TGTGCCAGCTCACCATTTCCGGGACAGGCTTTAGGACTGTTTTTT
few	TRBV11-3	TRBJ2-5	NA	CASSLASGSLGETQYF	TGTGCCAGCAGCTTGGCCTCGGGTTCCCTTGGGGAGACCCAGTACTTC
NA	TRBV11-3	TRBJ2-7	NA	CASSSPRVPSYEQYF	TGTGCCAGCAGCTCCCCAAGAGTCCCCTCGTACGAGCAGTACTTC
few	TRBV1	TRBJ1-2	NA	CASSQDSAQGGYYGYTF	TGCGCCAGCAGCCAAGATAGTGCACAGGGCGGGTACTATGGCTACACCTTC
NA	TRBV28	TRBJ2-5	TRBD1	CASSLGGQGSEETQYF	TGTGCCAGCAGTTTAGGGGGACAGGGATCCGAAGAGACCCAGTACTTC
medium-sized	TRBV11-3	TRBJ2-4	NA	CASSFGASKNIQYF	TGTGCCAGCAGCTTTGGTGCCTCCAAAAACATTCAGTACTTC
few	TRBV6-8	TRBJ2-4	TRBD2	CASSYGGSTGRAKNIQYF	TGTGCCAGCAGTTATGGCGGGAGCACGGGGAGAGCCAAAAACATTCAGTACTTC
NA	TRBV11-3	TRBJ2-7	TRBD1	CASSSWDRTYEQYF	TGTGCCAGCAGCTCCTGGGACAGAACCTACGAGCAGTATTTC
NA	TRBV10-1	TRBJ2-1	NA	CASSGHGNYNEQFF	TGCGCCAGCAGTGGGCACGGGAACTACAATGAGCAGTTCTTC
few	TRBV2	TRBJ2-5	TRBD2	CASSEAGTSRETQYF	TGTGCCAGCAGTGAAGCCGGGACTAGCCGAGAGACCCAGTACTTC
NA	TRBV19	TRBJ2-5	TRBD1	CASSIDRGQETQYF	TGTGCCAGTAGTATTGACAGGGGGCAAGAGACCCAGTACTTC
NA	TRBV19	TRBJ2-5	TRBD1	CASSMLKGTGQETQYF	TGTGCCAGTAGTATGTTAAAGGGGACAGGTCAAGAGACCCAGTACTTC
NA	TRBV19	TRBJ2-1	NA	CASSPRDGYNEQFF	TGTGCCAGTTCACCCCGGGACGGGTACAATGAGCAGTTCTTC
NA	TRBV27	TRBJ1-1	NA	CASSVQGRTEAFF	TGTGCCAGCAGTGTCCAGGGGCGGACTGAAGCTTTCTTT
few	TRBV6-8	TRBJ2-2	NA	CASSPTVAAGELFF	TGTGCCAGCAGTCCTACGGTAGCGGCCGGGGAGCTGTTTTTT